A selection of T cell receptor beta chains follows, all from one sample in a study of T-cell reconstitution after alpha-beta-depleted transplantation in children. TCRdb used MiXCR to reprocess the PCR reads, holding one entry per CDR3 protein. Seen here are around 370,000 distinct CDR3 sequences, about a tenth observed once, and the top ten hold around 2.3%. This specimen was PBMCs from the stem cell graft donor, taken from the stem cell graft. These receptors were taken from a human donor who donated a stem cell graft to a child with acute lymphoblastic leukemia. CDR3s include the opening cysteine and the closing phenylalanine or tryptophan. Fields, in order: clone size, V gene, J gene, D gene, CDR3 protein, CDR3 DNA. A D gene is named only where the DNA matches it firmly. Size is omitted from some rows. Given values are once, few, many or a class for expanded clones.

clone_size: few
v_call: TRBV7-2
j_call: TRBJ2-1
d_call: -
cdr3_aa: CASSFFSDEQFF
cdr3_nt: TGTGCCAGCAGCTTTTTTTCCGATGAGCAGTTCTTC

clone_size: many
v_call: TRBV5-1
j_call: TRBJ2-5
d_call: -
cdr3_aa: CASSLAVGGETQYF
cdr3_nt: TGCGCCAGCAGCTTGGCCGTAGGGGGAGAGACCCAGTACTTC

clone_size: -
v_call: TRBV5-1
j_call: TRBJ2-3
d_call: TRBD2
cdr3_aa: CASSPIAGATDTQYF
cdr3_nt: TGCGCCAGCAGCCCGATAGCGGGAGCAACAGATACGCAGTATTTT

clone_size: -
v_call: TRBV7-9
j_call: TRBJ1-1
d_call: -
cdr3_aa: CASSFTLNTEAFF
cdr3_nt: TGTGCCAGCAGCTTTACATTGAACACTGAAGCTTTCTTT

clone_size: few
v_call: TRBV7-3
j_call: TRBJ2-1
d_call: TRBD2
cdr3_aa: CASSLMGTGLAGGNEQFF
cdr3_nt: TGTGCCAGCAGCTTAATGGGGACCGGACTAGCGGGAGGCAATGAGCAGTTCTTC

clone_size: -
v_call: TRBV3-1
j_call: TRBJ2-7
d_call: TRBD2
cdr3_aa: CASSFLAASGSYQQYF
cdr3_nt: TGTGCCAGCAGCTTCCTAGCGGCTAGCGGCTCCTACCAGCAGTACTTC

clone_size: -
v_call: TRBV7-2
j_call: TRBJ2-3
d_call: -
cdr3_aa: CASSSNGGFSTDTQYF
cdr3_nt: TGTGCCAGCAGTTCGAATGGGGGTTTTAGCACAGATACGCAGTATTTT

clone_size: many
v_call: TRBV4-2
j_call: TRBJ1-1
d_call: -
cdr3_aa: CASSQAGQTVNTEAFF
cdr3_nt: TGTGCCAGCAGCCAAGCGGGGCAGACAGTGAACACTGAAGCTTTCTTT

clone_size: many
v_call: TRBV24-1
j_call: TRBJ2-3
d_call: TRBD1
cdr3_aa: CATKGQGDTDTQYF
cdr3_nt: TGTGCCACGAAAGGACAGGGCGACACAGATACGCAGTATTTT

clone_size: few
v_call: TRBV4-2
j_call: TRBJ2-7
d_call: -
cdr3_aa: CASSQDKTEGREQYF
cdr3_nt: TGTGCCAGCAGCCAAGATAAAACGGAAGGTCGCGAGCAGTACTTC

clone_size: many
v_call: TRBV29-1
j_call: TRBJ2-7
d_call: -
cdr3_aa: CSVAAPRFLGSYEQYF
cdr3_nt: TGCAGCGTCGCCGCACCACGATTTCTCGGGTCCTACGAGCAGTACTTC

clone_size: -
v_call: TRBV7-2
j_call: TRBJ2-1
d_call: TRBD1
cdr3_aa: CASSLARRGLSNEQFF
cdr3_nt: TGTGCCAGCAGCTTAGCCCGCAGGGGGCTTAGCAATGAGCAGTTCTTC

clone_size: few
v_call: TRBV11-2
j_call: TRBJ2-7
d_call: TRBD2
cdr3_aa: CASSLRYSASGPSYEQYF
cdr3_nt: TGTGCCAGCAGCTTACGGTACTCAGCTAGCGGGCCCTCCTACGAGCAGTACTTC

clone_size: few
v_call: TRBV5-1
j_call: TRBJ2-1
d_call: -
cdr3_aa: CASSPVRGSAGSDEQFF
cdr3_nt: TGCGCCAGCAGCCCCGTTCGTGGGAGCGCCGGGAGCGATGAGCAGTTCTTC

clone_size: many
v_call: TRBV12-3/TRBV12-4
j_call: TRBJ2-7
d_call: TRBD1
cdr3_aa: CASSFRSGQGAIEQYF
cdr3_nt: TGTGCCAGCAGTTTCCGGTCGGGCCAGGGGGCTATCGAGCAGTACTTC

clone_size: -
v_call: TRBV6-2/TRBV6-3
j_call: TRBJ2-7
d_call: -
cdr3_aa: CASSDSYYEQYF
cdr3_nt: TGTGCCAGCAGCGACTCGTACTACGAGCAGTACTTC

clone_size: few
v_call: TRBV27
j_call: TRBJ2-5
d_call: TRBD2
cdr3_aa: CASSPGVLAGVGETQYF
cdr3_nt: TGTGCCAGCAGTCCGGGAGTACTAGCGGGAGTTGGGGAGACCCAGTACTTC

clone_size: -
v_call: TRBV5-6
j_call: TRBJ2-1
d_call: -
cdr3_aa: CASSLISRRNSYNEQFF
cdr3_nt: TGTGCCAGCAGCTTGATATCGCGGAGGAACTCCTACAATGAGCAGTTCTTC

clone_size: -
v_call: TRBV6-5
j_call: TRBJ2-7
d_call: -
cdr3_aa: CASSYSGGQAPHYEQYF
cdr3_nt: TGTGCCAGCAGTTACTCGGGTGGGCAGGCACCTCACTACGAGCAGTACTTC

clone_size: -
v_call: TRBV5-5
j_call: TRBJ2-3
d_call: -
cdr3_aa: CASSPQWRDTDTQYF
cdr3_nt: TGTGCCAGCAGCCCGCAGTGGCGGGACACAGATACGCAGTATTTT

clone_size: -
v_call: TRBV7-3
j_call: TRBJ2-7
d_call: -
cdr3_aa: CASSPGQSSYEQYF
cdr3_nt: TGTGCCAGCAGTCCCGGACAGAGCTCCTACGAGCAGTACTTC

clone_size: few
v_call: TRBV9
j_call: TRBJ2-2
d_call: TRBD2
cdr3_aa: CASSVSGTSIGELFF
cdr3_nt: TGTGCCAGCAGCGTTTCCGGGACTAGCATCGGGGAGCTGTTTTTT

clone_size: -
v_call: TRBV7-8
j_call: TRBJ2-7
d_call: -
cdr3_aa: CASSPRNTAYEQYF
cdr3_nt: TGTGCCAGCAGCCCCCGGAACACCGCCTACGAGCAGTACTTC

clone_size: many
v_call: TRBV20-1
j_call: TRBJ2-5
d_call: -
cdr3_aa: CSARAQPGPGMSETQYF
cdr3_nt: TGCAGTGCTAGAGCCCAACCCGGACCGGGGATGTCAGAGACCCAGTACTTC

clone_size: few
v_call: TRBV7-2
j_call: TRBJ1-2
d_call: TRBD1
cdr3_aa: CASSLTGQLYGYTF
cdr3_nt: TGTGCCAGCAGCTTAACGGGACAGCTCTATGGCTACACCTTC

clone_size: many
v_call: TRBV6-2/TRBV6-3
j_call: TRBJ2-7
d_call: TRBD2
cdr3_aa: CASSYPTAGTSTTEQYF
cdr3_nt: TGTGCCAGCAGTTACCCAACAGCGGGAACCTCAACCACCGAGCAGTACTTC

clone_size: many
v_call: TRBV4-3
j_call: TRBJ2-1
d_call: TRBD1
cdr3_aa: CASSRRQGAGYEQFF
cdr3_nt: TGCGCCAGCAGCCGTAGACAGGGGGCAGGCTATGAGCAGTTCTTC

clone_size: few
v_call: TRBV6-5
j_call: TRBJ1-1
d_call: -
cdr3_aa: CASSYGSGGDTEAFF
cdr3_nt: TGTGCCAGCAGTTACGGAAGCGGGGGCGACACTGAAGCTTTCTTT

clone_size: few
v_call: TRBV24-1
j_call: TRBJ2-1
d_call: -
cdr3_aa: CATSGGGLNNEQFF
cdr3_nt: TGTGCCACCAGTGGCGGGGGCCTTAACAATGAGCAGTTCTTC

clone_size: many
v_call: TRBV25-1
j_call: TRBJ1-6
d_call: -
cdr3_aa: CASSPYTGSVPYNSPLHF
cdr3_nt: TGTGCCAGCAGTCCCTACACCGGGAGCGTTCCCTATAATTCACCCCTCCACTTT

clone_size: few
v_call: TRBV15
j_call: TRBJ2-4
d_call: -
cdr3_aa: CATSRDYLIDIQYF
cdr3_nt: TGTGCCACCAGCAGAGATTACCTAATAGACATTCAGTACTTC

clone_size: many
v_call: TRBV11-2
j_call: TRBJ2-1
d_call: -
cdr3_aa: CASSLGPPNEQFF
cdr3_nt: TGTGCCAGCAGCCTGGGACCACCCAATGAGCAGTTCTTC

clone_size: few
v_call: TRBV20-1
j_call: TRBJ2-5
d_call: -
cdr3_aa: CSVVPSEVPQETQYF
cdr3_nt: TGCAGTGTTGTACCCTCGGAGGTCCCCCAAGAGACCCAGTACTTC

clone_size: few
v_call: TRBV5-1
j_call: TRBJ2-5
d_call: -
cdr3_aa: CASKDFQETQYF
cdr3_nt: TGCGCCAGCAAGGACTTTCAAGAGACCCAGTACTTC

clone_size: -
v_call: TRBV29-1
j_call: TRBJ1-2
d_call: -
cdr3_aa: CSVVGRGSNYGYTF
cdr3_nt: TGCAGCGTTGTAGGGCGAGGATCTAACTATGGCTACACCTTC

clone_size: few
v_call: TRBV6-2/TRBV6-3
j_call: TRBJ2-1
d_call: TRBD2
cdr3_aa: CASSYSLAEYNEQFF
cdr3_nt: TGTGCCAGCAGTTACTCCCTAGCGGAGTACAATGAGCAGTTCTTC

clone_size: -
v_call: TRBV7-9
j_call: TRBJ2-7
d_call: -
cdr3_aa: CASSSVGPYEQYF
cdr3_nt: TGTGCCAGCAGCTCGGTTGGTCCCTACGAGCAGTACTTC

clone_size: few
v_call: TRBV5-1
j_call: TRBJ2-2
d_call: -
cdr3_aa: CASSLVSLTPGELFF
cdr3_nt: TGCGCCAGCAGCTTGGTGTCTTTGACTCCGGGGGAGCTGTTTTTT

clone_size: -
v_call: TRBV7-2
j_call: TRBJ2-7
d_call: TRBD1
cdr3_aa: CASSYRGQGYDEQYF
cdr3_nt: TGTGCCAGCAGCTACCGCGGACAGGGGTACGACGAGCAGTACTTC

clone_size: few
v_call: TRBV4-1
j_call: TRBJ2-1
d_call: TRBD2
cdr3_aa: CASSPPSGIIYNEQFF
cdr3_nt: TGCGCCAGCAGCCCACCCAGCGGGATAATATACAATGAGCAGTTCTTC

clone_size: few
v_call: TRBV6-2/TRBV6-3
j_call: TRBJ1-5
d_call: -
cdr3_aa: CASSWGGASNQPQHF
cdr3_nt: TGTGCCAGCAGTTGGGGGGGGGCTAGCAATCAGCCCCAGCATTTT

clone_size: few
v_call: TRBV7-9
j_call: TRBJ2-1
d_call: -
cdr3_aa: CASSFSQPYNEQFF
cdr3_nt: TGTGCCAGCAGCTTCAGCCAACCCTACAATGAGCAGTTCTTC

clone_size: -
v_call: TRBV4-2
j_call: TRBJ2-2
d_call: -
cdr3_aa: CASSQERLGGTGELFF
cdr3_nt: TGTGCCAGCAGCCAAGAGAGACTAGGTGGCACCGGGGAGCTGTTTTTT

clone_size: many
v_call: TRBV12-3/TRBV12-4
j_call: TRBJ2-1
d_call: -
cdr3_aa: CASRVQRAPYEQFF
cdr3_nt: TGTGCCAGCAGGGTCCAGCGGGCCCCCTATGAGCAGTTCTTC

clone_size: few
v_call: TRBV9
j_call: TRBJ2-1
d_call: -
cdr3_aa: CASSVKNEQFF
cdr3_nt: TGTGCCAGCAGCGTGAAGAATGAGCAGTTCTTC

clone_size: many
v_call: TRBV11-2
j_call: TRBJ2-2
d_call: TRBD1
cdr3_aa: CASSWYRGSTGELFF
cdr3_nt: TGTGCCAGCAGCTGGTACAGGGGGAGCACCGGGGAGCTGTTTTTT

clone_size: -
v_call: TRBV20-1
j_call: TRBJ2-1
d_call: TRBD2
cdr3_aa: CSARGLGSGTWNEQFF
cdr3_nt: TGCAGTGCTAGAGGATTGGGGAGCGGGACGTGGAATGAGCAGTTCTTC

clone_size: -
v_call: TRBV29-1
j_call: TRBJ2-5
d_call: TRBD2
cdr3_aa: CSVEAGGPETQYF
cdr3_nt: TGCAGCGTTGAGGCGGGGGGTCCAGAGACCCAGTACTTC

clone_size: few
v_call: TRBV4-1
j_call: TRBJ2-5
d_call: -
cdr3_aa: CASSQGFRDGTQYF
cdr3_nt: TGCGCCAGCAGCCAAGGGTTCCGGGACGGGACCCAGTACTTC

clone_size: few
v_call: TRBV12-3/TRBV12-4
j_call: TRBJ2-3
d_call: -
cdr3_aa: CASSLAQGRVLIRSTDTQYF
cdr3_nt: TGTGCCAGCAGTTTAGCGCAAGGCAGGGTCCTTATCCGAAGCACAGATACGCAGTATTTT

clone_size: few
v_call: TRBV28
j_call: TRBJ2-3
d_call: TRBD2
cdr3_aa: CASSRRTSGRDTDTQYF
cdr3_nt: TGTGCCAGCAGCCGGAGGACTAGCGGGAGGGACACAGATACGCAGTATTTT

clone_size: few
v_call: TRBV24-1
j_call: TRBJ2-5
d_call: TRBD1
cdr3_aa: CATSDFGVPDRFQETQYF
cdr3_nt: TGTGCCACCAGTGATTTTGGGGTCCCGGACAGGTTCCAAGAGACCCAGTACTTC

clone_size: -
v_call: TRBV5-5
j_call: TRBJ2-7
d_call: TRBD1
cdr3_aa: CASSPGQLFYEQYF
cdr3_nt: TGTGCCAGCAGCCCGGGACAGCTTTTCTACGAGCAGTACTTC

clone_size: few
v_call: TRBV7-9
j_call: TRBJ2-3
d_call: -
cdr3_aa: CASSSPEYSTDTQYF
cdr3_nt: TGTGCCAGCAGCTCTCCGGAGTATAGCACAGATACGCAGTATTTT